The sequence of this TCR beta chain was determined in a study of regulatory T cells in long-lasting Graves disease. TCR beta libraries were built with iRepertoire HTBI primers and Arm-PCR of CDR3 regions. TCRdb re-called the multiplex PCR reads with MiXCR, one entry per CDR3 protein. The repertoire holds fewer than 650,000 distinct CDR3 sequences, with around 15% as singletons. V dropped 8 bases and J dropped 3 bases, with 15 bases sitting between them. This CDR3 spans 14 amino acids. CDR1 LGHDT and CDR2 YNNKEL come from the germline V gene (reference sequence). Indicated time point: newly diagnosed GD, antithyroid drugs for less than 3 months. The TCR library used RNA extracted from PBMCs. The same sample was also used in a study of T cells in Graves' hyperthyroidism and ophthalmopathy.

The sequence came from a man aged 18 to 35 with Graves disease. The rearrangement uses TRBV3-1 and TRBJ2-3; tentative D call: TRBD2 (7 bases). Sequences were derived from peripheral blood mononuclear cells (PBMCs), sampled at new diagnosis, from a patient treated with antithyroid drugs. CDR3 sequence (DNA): TGTGCCAGCCAGAGGGGGGGTTCGACAGATACGCAGTATTTT. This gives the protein CASQRGGSTDTQYF.